This T cell receptor (beta chain) was obtained from a study of immune evolution from preneoplasia to lung adenocarcinoma. Study context: HLA loss of heterozygosity: about 7% AIS, about 15% MIA, about 30% ADC, none AAH. Study results and caveats: From normal lung to invasive adenocarcinoma, top clone frequencies appeared to decrease.

Notes on this clone: Its antigen is as yet unknown.

CDR1 and CDR2 from the germline V gene are LGHNA and YNFKEQ. Trimming removed 1 base from V and 6 bases from J, with 6 bases in between. The CDR3 covers 12 residues. Assay used: immunoSEQ multiplex PCR; TCRdb lists only in-frame clones, some missing. The sample records several thousand clones, 86% being singletons. The sample comprised FFPE minimally invasive lung adenocarcinoma tissue. This TCR was recovered from a person aged 70 to 79 with lung adenocarcinoma. The chain uses TRBV4-2 and TRBJ1-2; unclear D gene. The CDR3: CASSQGADGYTF. The CDR3 nucleotides are TGTGCCAGCAGCCAAGGAGCGGATGGCTACACCTTC.